This T cell receptor beta chain was captured by sequencing in a study of cytomegalovirus exposure and HLA in healthy donors. Primers included in the PCR were 60 Vbeta and 13 Jbeta primers. Libraries were prepared by immunoSEQ multiplex PCR; TCRdb keeps only in-frame clonotypes and omits some of them. The sample holds roughly 70,000 clones, about 75% seen once. Concerning this clone itself: Its antigen is unknown.

Study results and caveats: Several of the most significant clusters appeared, in a later analysis, to be linked to common viral pathogens. Earlier results showed most TCR beta V segments being productive about 87% or about 30% of the time.

With 5 bases clipped from V and 2 bases from J, the junction kept 6 bases outside the gene matches. The CDR3 totals 16 residues. Germline lookup yields CDR1 MNHEY and CDR2 SMNVEV (reference sequence). This receptor was identified in a man aged 70 or older in good health and CMV-seronegative. The V and J genes are TRBV27 and TRBJ2-3; 11 nucleotides line up with TRBD2. Specimen: PBMCs. CDR3 nucleotides: TGTGCCAGCAGTCCGCGACTAGCGGGGAACACAGATACGCAGTATTTT. Its protein is CASSPRLAGNTDTQYF.